This TCR beta chain was recorded in a study of blood T cell repertoires in COVID-19. Across the study: Acute-phase and convalescent COVID-19 samples originated in the United States, Italy and Spain.

Clones were sequenced by immunoSEQ multiplex PCR, and TCRdb holds only the in-frame ones, with some missing. The table has over 50,000 clones, 81% seen once; the top ten hold around 16%. The germline V and J ends were trimmed by 0 bases and 1 base, with 6 bases remaining between them. The CDR3 totals 14 residues. Germline assignment: CDR1 SEHNR and CDR2 FQNEAQ (reference sequence). The chain combines TRBV7-9 with TRBJ2-5, with D unresolved. The sample comprised peripheral blood. The clonotype comes from a man at least 80 years old with acute or convalescent COVID-19. The DNA of the CDR3 is TGTGCCAGCAGCTTAGCCGTCGTCCAAGAGACCCAGTACTTC. This sequence encodes CASSLAVVQETQYF.